This T cell receptor (beta chain) was identified during a study of cytomegalovirus exposure and HLA in healthy donors. Overall study findings and caveats: Earlier analysis looked at TCR beta V segments, and most were productive about 90% or about 30% of the time. Exclusion applied to some V segments, including TRBV6-2 and TRBV6-3, as they were indistinguishable.

Of note for this clone: What it binds is not known.

Germline lookup yields CDR1 LNHDA and CDR2 SQIVND (reference sequence). CDR3 length: 15 residues. Trimming left V 1 base short and J 3 bases short, with 13 bases between. Vbeta (60) and Jbeta (13) primers were used in the PCR. Generated by immunoSEQ multiplex PCR, the TCRdb table keeps only in-frame clones and is missing some. This table has under 200,000 clones, roughly 80% appearing once. Sequenced input: PBMCs. The TCR originated in a male donor in good health and CMV-seronegative. The chain combines TRBV19 with TRBJ2-7, with D tentatively TRBD1 (5 bases). The CDR3 sequence is CASSIAGIRRYEQYF. The CDR3 DNA sequence: TGTGCCAGTAGTATAGCAGGGATACGTCGCTACGAGCAGTACTTC.